A selection of T cell receptor beta chains follows, all from one sample in a study of CD8 T cells in ankylosing spondylitis. A single record per CDR3 protein comes from TCRdb applying MiXCR to the 5' RACE reads. The sample yields about 190,000 distinct CDR3 sequences, 10% to 15% seen once. The source material was blood, either unsorted or a sorted T cell fraction (not recorded which). These receptors all stem from a female donor with ankylosing spondylitis or in good health (not recorded which). Each CDR3 is given without its conserved first and last residue.

TRBV7-9	TRBJ2-6	ASSPLLSGANVLT
TRBV28	TRBJ1-4	ASSGTSNEKLF
TRBV7-2	TRBJ2-7	ASGPPGQVFYEQY
TRBV7-8	TRBJ2-2	ASSLGLQKDVNTGELF
TRBV12-3/TRBV12-4	TRBJ1-2	ASSSNSYGYT
TRBV12-3/TRBV12-4	TRBJ1-4	ASSLVNEKLF
TRBV7-2	TRBJ1-3	ASRLQGLGNTIY
TRBV5-1	TRBJ2-7	ASSLDSAYEQY
TRBV12-3/TRBV12-4	TRBJ2-3	ASSLDIAGGKY
TRBV7-9	TRBJ2-3	ASTLGQLSNDTQY
TRBV6-2/TRBV6-3	TRBJ2-7	ASSPRLTRVYEQY
TRBV18	TRBJ2-1	ASSLPGLPHEQF
TRBV7-9	TRBJ1-6	ASSSANSPLH
TRBV5-6	TRBJ2-1	ASSFRGVATYNEQF
TRBV12-3/TRBV12-4	TRBJ2-5	ASSLTSGRFGETQY
TRBV25-1	TRBJ1-6	ASSGTGDNSPLH
TRBV6-1	TRBJ2-2	ASTSYLAEGDTGELF
TRBV7-2	TRBJ1-5	ASSIESGRDQPQH
TRBV13	TRBJ2-7	ASSSPRTGEQY
TRBV7-9	TRBJ2-7	ASSPGTGVPEQY
TRBV11-2	TRBJ2-3	ASSRQGDTDTQY
TRBV24-1	TRBJ2-3	ATSDPGQGDADTQY
TRBV12-3/TRBV12-4	TRBJ2-1	ASKRGGNEQF
TRBV7-2	TRBJ2-7	ASSLGLAGVYEQY
TRBV24-1	TRBJ2-7	ATSGKPTGLIYEQY
TRBV7-2	TRBJ2-7	ASSLPTSSEQY
TRBV7-9	TRBJ2-1	ASGLAELKNEQF
TRBV12-3/TRBV12-4	TRBJ2-1	ASSSVPGAGYNEQF
TRBV6-2/TRBV6-3	TRBJ2-3	ASSYSVGLAGAPTTDTQY
TRBV7-3	TRBJ2-1	ASSPTISSYNEQF
TRBV28	TRBJ1-2	ASSFDLYGYT
TRBV7-9	TRBJ1-2	ASSASFRDRGDGYT
TRBV7-9	TRBJ2-7	ASSLVAAARYEQY
TRBV19	TRBJ2-5	ASSIDVGRRETQY
TRBV20-1	TRBJ1-1	SAPEDGNTEAF
TRBV6-6	TRBJ2-7	ATLGSPAYEQY
TRBV7-9	TRBJ2-3	ASSYSGSVTDTQY
TRBV7-2	TRBJ1-5	ASSVDSPNQPQH
TRBV12-3/TRBV12-4	TRBJ1-1	ASSSSTHGTEAF
TRBV29-1	TRBJ1-1	SVDDSHKNTEAF
TRBV20-1	TRBJ2-7	SARDSGAGGYEQY
TRBV28	TRBJ1-4	ASSLTGRVLF